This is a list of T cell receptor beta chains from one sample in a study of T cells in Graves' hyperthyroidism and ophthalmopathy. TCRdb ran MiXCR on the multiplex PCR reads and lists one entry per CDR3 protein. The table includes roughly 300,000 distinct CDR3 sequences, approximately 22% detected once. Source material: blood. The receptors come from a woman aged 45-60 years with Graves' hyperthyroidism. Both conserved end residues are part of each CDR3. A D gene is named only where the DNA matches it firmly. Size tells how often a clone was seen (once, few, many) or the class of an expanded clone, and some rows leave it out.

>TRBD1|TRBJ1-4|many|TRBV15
TGTGCCACCAGCAGAGATCCAGGGACAGCTAATGAAAAACTGTTTTTT
CATSRDPGTANEKLFF
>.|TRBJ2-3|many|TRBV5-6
TGTGCCAGCAGCTTGGTCGGCGGACCCACAGATACGCAGTATTTT
CASSLVGGPTDTQYF
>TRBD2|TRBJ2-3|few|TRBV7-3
TGTGCCAGCAGCTTGGGACTAGCGGGGAGGGATACGCAGTATTTT
CASSLGLAGRDTQYF
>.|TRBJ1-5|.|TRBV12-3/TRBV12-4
TGTGCCAGCAGGTTCAGGAATCAGCCCCAGCATTTT
CASRFRNQPQHF
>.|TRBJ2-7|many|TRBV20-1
TGCAGTGCTAGAGCCCCGTCCTCGGTGGGCGAGCAGTACTTC
CSARAPSSVGEQYF
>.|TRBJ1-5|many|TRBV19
TGTGCCAGTAGTATGAGTTCAGGGTCCAATCAGCCCCAGCATTTT
CASSMSSGSNQPQHF
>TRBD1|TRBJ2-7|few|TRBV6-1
TGTGCCAGCAGTGCCCCGAGGACAGGGAAATACGAGCAGTACTTC
CASSAPRTGKYEQYF
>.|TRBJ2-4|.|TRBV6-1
TGTGCCAGCAGTGCCGACCCCAAAAACATTCAGTACTTC
CASSADPKNIQYF
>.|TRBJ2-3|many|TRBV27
TGTGCCAGCAGTTTAATCGGCGGGCTGAGCACAGATACGCAGTATTTT
CASSLIGGLSTDTQYF
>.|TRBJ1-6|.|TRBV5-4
TGTGCCAGCAGCAACTTGCCTGGACTGTTTACTAATTCACCCCTCCACTTT
CASSNLPGLFTNSPLHF
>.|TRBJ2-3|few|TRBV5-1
TGCGCCAGCAGCTTGGAGAACAGACCCCCAGATACGCAGTATTTT
CASSLENRPPDTQYF
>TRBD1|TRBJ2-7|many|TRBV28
TGTGCCAGCAGTTTCTGGGGACAGGTGAGCTCCTACGAGCAGTACTTC
CASSFWGQVSSYEQYF
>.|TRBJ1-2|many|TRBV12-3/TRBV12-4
TGTGCCAGCAGTTCCCTCGGGGGGACGGGGGGCTACACCTTC
CASSSLGGTGGYTF
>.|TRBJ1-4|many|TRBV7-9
TGTGCCAGCAGTTTACAGGCAACTAATGAAAAACTGTTTTTT
CASSLQATNEKLFF
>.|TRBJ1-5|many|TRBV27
TGTGCCAGCAGTTCCCCCTATAGCAATCAGCCCCAGCATTTT
CASSSPYSNQPQHF
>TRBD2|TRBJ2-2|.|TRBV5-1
TGCGCCAGCAGCTTGGCTAGCGGGGGGACCGGGGAGCTGTTTTTT
CASSLASGGTGELFF
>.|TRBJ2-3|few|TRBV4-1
TGCGCCAGCAGCCAAGTTGGATTAGCTGCAGATACGCAGTATTTT
CASSQVGLAADTQYF
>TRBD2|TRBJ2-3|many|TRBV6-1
TGTGCCAGCAGGTGGAGCCTCAGCGGGACGACAGATACGCAGTATTTT
CASRWSLSGTTDTQYF
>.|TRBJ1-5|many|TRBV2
TGTGCCAGCAGCTTAAGGAATCAGCCCCAGCATTTT
CASSLRNQPQHF
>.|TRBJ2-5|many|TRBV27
TGTGCCAGCAGTTTACAAGCCGCTGGATACATCAAGGAGACCCAGTACTTC
CASSLQAAGYIKETQYF
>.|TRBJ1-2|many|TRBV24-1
TGTGCCACCAGTGACGCCCACACACTTGGGGAGGGCTACACCTTC
CATSDAHTLGEGYTF
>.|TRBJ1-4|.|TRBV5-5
TGTGCCAGCAGCTTGCATACAACTAATGAAAAACTGTTTTTT
CASSLHTTNEKLFF
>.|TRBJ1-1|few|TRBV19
TGTGCCACAGCGGAACAGGGTCTTCAAGCTTTCTTT
CATAEQGLQAFF
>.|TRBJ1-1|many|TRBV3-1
TGTGCCAGCAGCACTTGGGACCGTCGAAACACTGAAGCTTTCTTT
CASSTWDRRNTEAFF
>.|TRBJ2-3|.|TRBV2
TGTGCCAGCAGTCCCCAGGTAACAGATACGCAGTATTTT
CASSPQVTDTQYF
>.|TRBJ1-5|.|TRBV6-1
TGTGCCAGCAGTACCGGGTTTGGTCAGCCCCAGCATTTT
CASSTGFGQPQHF
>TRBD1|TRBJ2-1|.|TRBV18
TGTGCCAGCTCGAGCGGGACAGGGGCTTTGAATGAGCAGTTCTTC
CASSSGTGALNEQFF
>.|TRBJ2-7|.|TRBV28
TGTGCCAGCAGTTTGCCGGGAACGGACAAGCAGTACTTC
CASSLPGTDKQYF
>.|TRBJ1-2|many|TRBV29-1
TGCAGCGTTGCGGACCTGACAGCCCTCGGGGGCTACACCTTC
CSVADLTALGGYTF
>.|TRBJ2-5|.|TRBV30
TGTGCCTGGAGTATCAGGACCTTGTACCAAGAGACCCAGTACTTC
CAWSIRTLYQETQYF
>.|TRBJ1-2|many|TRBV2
TGTGCCAGCCGCCGGGAAGATGGCTACACCTTC
CASRREDGYTF
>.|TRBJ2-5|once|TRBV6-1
TGTGCCAGCAGGTCTTCCAAGGGGTACCAAGAGACCCAGTACTTC
CASRSSKGYQETQYF
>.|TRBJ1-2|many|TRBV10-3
TGTGCCATCAGTGGGGAACAGGGTCGGGATGGCTACACCTTC
CAISGEQGRDGYTF
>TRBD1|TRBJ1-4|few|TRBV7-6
TGTGCCAGCAGCTCAATGACAGGGCCTAATGAAAAACTGTTTTTT
CASSSMTGPNEKLFF
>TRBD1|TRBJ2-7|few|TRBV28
TGTGCCGGCAGTATCGGACAGGCTCTCGGTGAACAGTACTTC
CAGSIGQALGEQYF
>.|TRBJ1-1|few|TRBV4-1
TGCGCCAGCAGCCAAACCGTGACAGGCCCCATGAACACTGAAGCTTTCTTT
CASSQTVTGPMNTEAFF
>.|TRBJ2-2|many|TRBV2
TGTGCCAGCAGTAGGGTTAACACCGGGGAGCTGTTTTTT
CASSRVNTGELFF
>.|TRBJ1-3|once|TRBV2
TGTGCCAGCAGACCGGGACACCCGGGGAACACCATATATTTT
CASRPGHPGNTIYF
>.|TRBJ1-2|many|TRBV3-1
TGTGCCAGCAGCCATTATACGGACAGTCGGGCCTATGGCTACACCTTC
CASSHYTDSRAYGYTF
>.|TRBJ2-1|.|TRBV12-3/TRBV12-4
TGTGCCAGCAGTTTAGGGCCAGGTCCATCCTACAATGAGCAGTTCTTC
CASSLGPGPSYNEQFF
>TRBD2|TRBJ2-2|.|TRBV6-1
TGTGCCAGCTGGATCAGAGCGGGGGGGGCCGGGGAGCTGTTTTTT
CASWIRAGGAGELFF
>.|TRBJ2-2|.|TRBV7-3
TGTGCCAGCAGCTTGACCCCGAACACCGGGGAGCTGTTTTTT
CASSLTPNTGELFF
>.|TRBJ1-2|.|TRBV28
TGTGCCAGCAGTTTATTAATGTCAGACCATGGCTACACCTTC
CASSLLMSDHGYTF